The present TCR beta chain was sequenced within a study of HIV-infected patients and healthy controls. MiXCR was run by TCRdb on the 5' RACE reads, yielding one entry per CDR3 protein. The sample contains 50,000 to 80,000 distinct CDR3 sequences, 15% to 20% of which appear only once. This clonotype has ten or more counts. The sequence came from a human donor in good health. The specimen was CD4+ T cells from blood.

Here the CDR3 reads CASSVAGGPGETQYF. CDR3 in DNA: TGCGCCAGCAGTGTAGCGGGAGGGCCCGGAGAGACCCAGTACTTC. The chain employs TRBV10-2 and TRBJ2-5; 11 bases match TRBD2. Losses at the gene ends were 4 bases for V and 4 bases for J; bases not matched to a gene: 5. CDR3 size: 15 residues. The V gene's germline CDR1 is WSHSY and CDR2 SAAADI.